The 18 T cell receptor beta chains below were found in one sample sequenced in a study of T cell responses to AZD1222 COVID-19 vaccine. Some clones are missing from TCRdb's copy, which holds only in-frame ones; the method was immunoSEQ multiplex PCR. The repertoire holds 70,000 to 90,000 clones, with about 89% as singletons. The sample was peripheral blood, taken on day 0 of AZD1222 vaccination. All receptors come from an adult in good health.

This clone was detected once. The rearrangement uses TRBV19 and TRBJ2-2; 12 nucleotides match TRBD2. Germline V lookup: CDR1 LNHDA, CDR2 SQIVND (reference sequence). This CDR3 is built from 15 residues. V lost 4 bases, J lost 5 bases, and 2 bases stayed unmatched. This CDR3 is CASSRTSGMTGELFF. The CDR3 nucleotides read TGTGCCAGTAGTAGGACTAGCGGGATGACCGGGGAGCTGTTTTTT.

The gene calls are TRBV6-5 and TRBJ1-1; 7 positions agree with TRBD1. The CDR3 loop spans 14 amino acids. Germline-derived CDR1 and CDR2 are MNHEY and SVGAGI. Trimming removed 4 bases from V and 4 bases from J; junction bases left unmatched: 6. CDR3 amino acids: CASSFPGTVTEAFF. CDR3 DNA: TGTGCCAGCAGTTTTCCCGGGACAGTCACTGAAGCTTTCTTT.

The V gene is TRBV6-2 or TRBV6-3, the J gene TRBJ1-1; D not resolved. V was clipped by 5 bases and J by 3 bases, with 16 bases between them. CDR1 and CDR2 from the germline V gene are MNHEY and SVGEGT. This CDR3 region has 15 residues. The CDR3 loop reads CASSDEGGLYTEAFF. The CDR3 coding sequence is TGTGCCAGCAGTGACGAGGGCGGATTATACACTGAAGCTTTCTTT.

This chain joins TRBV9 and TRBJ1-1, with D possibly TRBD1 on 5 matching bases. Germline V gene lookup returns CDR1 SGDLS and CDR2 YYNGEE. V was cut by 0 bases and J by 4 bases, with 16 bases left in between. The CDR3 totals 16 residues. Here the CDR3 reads CASSVDAGKAGTEAFF. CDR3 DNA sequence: TGTGCCAGCAGCGTAGACGCAGGGAAAGCTGGCACTGAAGCTTTCTTT. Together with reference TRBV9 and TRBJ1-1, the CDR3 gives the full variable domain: DSGVTQTPKHLITATGQRVTLRCSPRSGDLSVYWYQQSLDQGLQFLIQYYNGEERAKGNILERFSAQQFPDLHSELNLSSLELGDSALYFCASSVDAGKAGTEAFFGQGTRLTVV.

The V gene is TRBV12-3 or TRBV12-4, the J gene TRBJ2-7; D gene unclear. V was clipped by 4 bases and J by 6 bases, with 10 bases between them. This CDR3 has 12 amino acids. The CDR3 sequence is CASSSWLSEQYF. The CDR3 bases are TGTGCCAGCAGTTCATGGCTAAGCGAGCAGTACTTC.

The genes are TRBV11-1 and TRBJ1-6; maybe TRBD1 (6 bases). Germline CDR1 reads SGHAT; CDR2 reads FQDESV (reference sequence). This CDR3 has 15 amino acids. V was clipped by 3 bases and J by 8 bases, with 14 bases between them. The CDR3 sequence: CASSLGTGWDSPLHF. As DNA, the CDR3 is TGTGCCAGCAGCTTGGGCACAGGGTGGGATTCACCCCTCCACTTT.

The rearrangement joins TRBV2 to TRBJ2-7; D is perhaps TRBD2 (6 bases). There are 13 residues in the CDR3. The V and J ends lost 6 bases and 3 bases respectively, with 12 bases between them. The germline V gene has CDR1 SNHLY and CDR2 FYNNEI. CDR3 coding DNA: TGTGCCAGCAGGAGGGACTTGAACTACGAGCAGTACTTC. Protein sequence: CASRRDLNYEQYF.

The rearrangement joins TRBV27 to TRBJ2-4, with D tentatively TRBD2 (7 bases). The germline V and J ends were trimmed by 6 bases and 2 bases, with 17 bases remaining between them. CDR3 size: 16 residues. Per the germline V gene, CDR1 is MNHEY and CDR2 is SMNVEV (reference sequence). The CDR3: CASRSRGGKTKNIQYF. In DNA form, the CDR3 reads TGTGCCAGCAGATCCAGGGGAGGGAAAACCAAAAACATTCAGTACTTC.

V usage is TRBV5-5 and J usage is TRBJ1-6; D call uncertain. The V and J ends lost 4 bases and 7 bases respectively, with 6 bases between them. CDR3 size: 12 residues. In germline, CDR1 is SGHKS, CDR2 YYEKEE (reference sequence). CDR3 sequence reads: CASSANNSPLHF. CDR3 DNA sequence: TGTGCCAGCAGCGCCAACAATTCACCCCTCCACTTT.

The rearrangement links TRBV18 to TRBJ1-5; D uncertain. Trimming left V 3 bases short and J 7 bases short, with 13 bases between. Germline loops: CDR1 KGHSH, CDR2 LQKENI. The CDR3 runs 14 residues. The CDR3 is CASSPSFRNQPQHF. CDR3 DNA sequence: TGTGCCAGCTCACCCTCCTTCCGAAACCAGCCCCAGCATTTT. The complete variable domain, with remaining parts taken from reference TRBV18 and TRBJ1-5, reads NAGVMQNPRHLVRRRGQEARLRCSPMKGHSHVYWYRQLPEEGLKFMVYLQKENIIDESGMPKERFSAEFPKEGPSILRIQQVVRGDSAAYFCASSPSFRNQPQHFGDGTRLSIL.

The CDR3 sequence is CASSYWFTGELFF. The CDR3 nucleotides are TGTGCCAGCAGTTACTGGTTTACCGGGGAGCTGTTTTTT. The rearrangement joins TRBV6-2 or TRBV6-3 to TRBJ2-2; D not resolved. V was pared by 1 base and J by 5 bases, with 5 bases between. There are 13 residues in the CDR3. From germline, CDR1 is MNHEY and CDR2 SVGEGT.

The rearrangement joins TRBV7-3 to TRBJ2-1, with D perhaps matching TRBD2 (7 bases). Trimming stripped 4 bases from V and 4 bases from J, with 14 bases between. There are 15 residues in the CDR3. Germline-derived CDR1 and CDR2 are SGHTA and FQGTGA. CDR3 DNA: TGTGCCAGCAGCTCCCAAGGGGGGGAATACAATGAGCAGTTCTTC. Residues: CASSSQGGEYNEQFF.

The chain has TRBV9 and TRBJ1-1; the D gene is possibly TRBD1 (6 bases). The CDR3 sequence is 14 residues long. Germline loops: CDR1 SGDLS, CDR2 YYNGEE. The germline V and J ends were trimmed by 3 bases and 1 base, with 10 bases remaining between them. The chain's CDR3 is CASSAQGQNTEAFF. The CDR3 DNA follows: TGTGCCAGCAGCGCTCAGGGGCAGAACACTGAAGCTTTCTTT. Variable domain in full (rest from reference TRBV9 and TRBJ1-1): DSGVTQTPKHLITATGQRVTLRCSPRSGDLSVYWYQQSLDQGLQFLIQYYNGEERAKGNILERFSAQQFPDLHSELNLSSLELGDSALYFCASSAQGQNTEAFFGQGTRLTVV.

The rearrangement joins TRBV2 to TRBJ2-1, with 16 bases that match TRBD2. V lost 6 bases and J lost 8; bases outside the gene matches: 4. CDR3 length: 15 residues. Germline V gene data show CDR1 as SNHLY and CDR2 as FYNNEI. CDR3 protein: CASSGTSGRAHEQFF. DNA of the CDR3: TGTGCCAGCAGCGGGACTAGCGGGAGGGCCCATGAGCAGTTCTTC.

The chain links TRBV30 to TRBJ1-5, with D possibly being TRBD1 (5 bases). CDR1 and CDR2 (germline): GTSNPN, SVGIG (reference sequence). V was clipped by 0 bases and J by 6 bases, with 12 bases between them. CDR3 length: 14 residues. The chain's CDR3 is CAWSVGGASQPQHF. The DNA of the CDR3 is TGTGCCTGGAGTGTAGGAGGGGCTAGTCAGCCCCAGCATTTT.

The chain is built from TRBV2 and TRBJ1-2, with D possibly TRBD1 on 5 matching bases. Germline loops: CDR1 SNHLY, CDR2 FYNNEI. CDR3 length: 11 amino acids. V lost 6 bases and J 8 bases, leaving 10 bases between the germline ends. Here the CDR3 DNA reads TGTGCCAGCAGCGCAGGGTGGGGCTACACCTTC. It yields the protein CASSAGWGYTF.

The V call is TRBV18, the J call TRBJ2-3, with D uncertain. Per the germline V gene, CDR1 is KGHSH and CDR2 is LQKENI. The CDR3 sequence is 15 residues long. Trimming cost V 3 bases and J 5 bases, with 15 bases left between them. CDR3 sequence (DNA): TGTGCCAGCTCACCTCCCTCGGCCCAAGAAGATACGCAGTATTTT. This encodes CASSPPSAQEDTQYF.

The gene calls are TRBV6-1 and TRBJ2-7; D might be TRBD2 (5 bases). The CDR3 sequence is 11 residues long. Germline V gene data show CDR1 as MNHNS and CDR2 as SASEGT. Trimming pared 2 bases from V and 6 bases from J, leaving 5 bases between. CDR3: CASSERGEQYF. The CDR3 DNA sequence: TGTGCCAGCAGTGAACGGGGCGAGCAGTACTTC.